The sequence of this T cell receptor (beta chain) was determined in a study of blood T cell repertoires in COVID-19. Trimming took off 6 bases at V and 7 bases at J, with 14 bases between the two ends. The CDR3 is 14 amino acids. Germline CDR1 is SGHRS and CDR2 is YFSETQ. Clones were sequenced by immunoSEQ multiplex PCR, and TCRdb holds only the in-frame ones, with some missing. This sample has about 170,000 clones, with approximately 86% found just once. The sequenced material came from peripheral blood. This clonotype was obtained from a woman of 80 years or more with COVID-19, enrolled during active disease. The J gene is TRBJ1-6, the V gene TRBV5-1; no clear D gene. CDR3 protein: CASTKQPSNSPLHF. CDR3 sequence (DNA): TGCGCCAGCACCAAACAGCCATCAAATTCACCCCTCCACTTT.